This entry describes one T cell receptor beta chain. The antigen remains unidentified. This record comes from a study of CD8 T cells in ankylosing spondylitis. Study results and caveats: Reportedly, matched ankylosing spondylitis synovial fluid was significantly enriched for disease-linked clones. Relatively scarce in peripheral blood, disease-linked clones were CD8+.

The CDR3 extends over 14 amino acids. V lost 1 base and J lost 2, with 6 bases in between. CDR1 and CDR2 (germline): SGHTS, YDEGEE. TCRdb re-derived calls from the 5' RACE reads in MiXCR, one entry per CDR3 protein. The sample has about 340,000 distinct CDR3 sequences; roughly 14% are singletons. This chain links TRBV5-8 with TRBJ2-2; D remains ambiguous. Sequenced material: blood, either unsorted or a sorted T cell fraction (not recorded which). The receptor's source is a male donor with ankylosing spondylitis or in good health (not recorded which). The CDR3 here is CASSLWGNTGELFF. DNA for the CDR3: TGTGCCAGCAGCTTGTGGGGTAACACCGGGGAGCTGTTTTTT.